This T cell receptor (beta chain) was recorded in a study of blood T cell dynamics during melanoma immunotherapy. Regarding time point: week 3, after first cycle of checkpoint inhibitor. Libraries were prepared by immunoSEQ multiplex PCR; TCRdb keeps only in-frame clonotypes and omits some of them. The table has 14,000 to 15,000 clones, about 83% seen once; the top ten hold approximately 8.1%. The CDR3 spans 15 residues. Losses at the gene ends were 5 bases for V and 5 bases for J; bases not matched to a gene: 8. Germline V gives CDR1 MNHEY, CDR2 SVGAGI. There are a few counts of this clone. The chain couples TRBV6-5 to TRBJ1-1, with 10 nucleotides matching TRBD1. Specimen: blood, collected from a patient treated with checkpoint blockade. This receptor was obtained from a human donor with melanoma. The CDR3 DNA reads as TGTGCCAGCAGTCCCGACAGGGGGCAACGGACTGAAGCTTTCTTT. Translating gives CASSPDRGQRTEAFF.